The rows below give T cell receptor delta chains drawn from one sample of a study of gamma-delta T cells after stem cell transplantation. TCRdb re-called the RT-PCR reads with CATT. The table shows 2,500 to 3,500 delta-chain clones, with roughly 9% occurring only once. Material: gamma-delta T cells. Receptors were obtained from a human donor. It is not recorded whose cells these are; they may come from a transplant donor. The CDR3 runs from the conserved cysteine through the conserved F or W. D genes are given only for firm matches.

V: TRDV3
D: TRDD2
length: 21
CDR3: CASAVLLPTPRSGGPTDKLIF

V: TRDV1
D: TRDD3
length: 17
CDR3: CALGELWWGICEAQLFF

V: TRDV1
D: TRDD3
length: 22
CDR3: CALGDPPDSYGGIRVLTAQLFF

V: TRDV3
D: TRDD3
length: 17
CDR3: CASSPGDWGKYTDKLIF

V: TRDV2
D: TRDD3
length: 18
CDR3: CACDTVAGGPPGTDKLIF

V: TRDV1
D: NA
length: 19
CDR3: CALGEETPGTGRNTDKLIF

V: TRDV2
D: NA
length: 14
CDR3: CACDKGIKMDKLIF

V: TRDV2
D: TRDD3
length: 19
CDR3: CACDTVWGTTGSYTDKLIF

V: TRDV2
D: TRDD3
length: 17
CDR3: CACDRLGETWDTRQMFF

V: TRDV1
D: TRDD3
length: 22
CDR3: CALGELKSLTLGSTGGSDKLIF

V: TRDV3
D: TRDD3
length: 14
CDR3: CAFLYWGKTDKLIF

V: TRDV3
D: TRDD3
length: 17
CDR3: CAFFRRMGEPYTDKLIF

V: TRDV2
D: TRDD3
length: 17
CDR3: CACDTVWGIRATAQLFF

V: TRDV2
D: NA
length: 15
CDR3: CACDPLLLGTAQLFF

V: TRAV29/DV5
D: TRDD3
length: 18
CDR3: CAASTRWDTGPTGDKLIF

V: TRDV1
D: NA
length: 20
CDR3: CALGDPHPIRRTRYTDKLIF

V: TRDV3
D: TRDD3
length: 16
CDR3: CAFRSPGGFPTAQLFF

V: TRDV1
D: TRDD3
length: 19
CDR3: CALGERYLGVPPKTDKLIF

V: TRDV2
D: TRDD3
length: 20
CDR3: CACDSVLGDTRSWDTRQMFF

V: TRDV2
D: TRDD3
length: 17
CDR3: CACDVLGDTWDTRQMFF

V: TRDV2
D: TRDD3
length: 17
CDR3: CACKLLGENVHTDKLIF

V: TRDV1
D: TRDD3
length: 25
CDR3: CALGECTHYPSTGGYAGGYTDKLIF

V: TRDV2
D: NA
length: 15
CDR3: CACDTAGFHTDKLIF

V: TRDV1
D: TRDD3
length: 23
CDR3: CALGEKRLLQSLTGGYVFDKLIF

V: TRDV3
D: TRDD3
length: 16
CDR3: CALSSLLLGNKVKLIF

V: TRDV1
D: TRDD3
length: 20
CDR3: CALGDKIGTYWGISEVRLIF

V: TRDV1
D: NA
length: 29
CDR3: CALGLGTLGHPTDVFRNWQAIGDTRQMFF

V: TRDV1
D: TRDD2
length: 19
CDR3: CALGEPRFLLTPHTDKLIF

V: TRAV29/DV5
D: TRDD3
length: 18
CDR3: CAASAGPPTGGYTDKLIF

V: TRDV3
D: NA
length: 21
CDR3: CAFRPLPSRYPLYLYTDKLIF

V: TRDV1
D: TRDD3
length: 17
CDR3: CALGEAFLWGIGGKLIF

V: TRDV1
D: TRDD3
length: 20
CDR3: CALGELRSDWGIRQRAQLFF

V: TRDV1
D: TRDD3
length: 17
CDR3: CALGFNKALGDKAKLIF

V: TRDV2
D: NA
length: 19
CDR3: CACDTWGAVDSWDTRQMFF

V: TRDV1
D: NA
length: 14
CDR3: CALGALPAPDKLIF

V: TRDV1
D: TRDD3
length: 19
CDR3: CALGERSPGLLGATDKLIF

V: TRDV2
D: NA
length: 17
CDR3: CACDLLAPEALTAQFFF

V: TRDV2
D: TRDD3
length: 14
CDR3: CACDKLGDTAQLFF

V: TRDV2
D: TRDD3
length: 19
CDR3: CACDTVRGIRDMSTDKLIF

V: TRDV1
D: TRDD3
length: 21
CDR3: CALGEQTLPTGYWGIRGPLFF

V: TRDV1
D: TRDD3
length: 21
CDR3: CALGELRPGALLGAYTDKLIF

V: TRDV1
D: NA
length: 17
CDR3: CALGERPGNSQRVGLIF

V: TRDV1
D: TRDD3
length: 27
CDR3: CALGGRVGFPLSYWGPPRSWDTRQMFF

V: TRDV1
D: NA
length: 19
CDR3: CALGHWAFLGDSRTAQLFF

V: TRDV2
D: NA
length: 16
CDR3: CACDTRGGSGTDKLIF

V: TRDV1
D: TRDD3
length: 22
CDR3: CALGTLGVPELGDMGYIDKLIF

V: TRDV2
D: TRDD3
length: 19
CDR3: CACDTAGGYASWDTRQMFF

V: TRDV2
D: TRDD3
length: 14
CDR3: CACDALGEEIKLIF

V: TRDV1
D: TRDD3
length: 23
CDR3: CALGFHPNLPNWGIRRYTDKLIF

V: TRDV1
D: TRDD3
length: 17
CDR3: CALGERDWGIRADKLIF

V: TRDV1
D: NA
length: 18
CDR3: CALGVRRSAELGRDKLIF

V: TRDV3
D: NA
length: 12
CDR3: CAFRGILAQLFF

V: TRDV2
D: TRDD3
length: 21
CDR3: CACDTVFTGGLLSWDTRQMFF

V: TRDV2
D: TRDD3
length: 18
CDR3: CACDTAGGYPWDTRQMFF

V: TRAV29/DV5
D: NA
length: 15
CDR3: CAASGGDKYTDKLIF

V: TRDV1
D: TRDD2
length: 21
CDR3: CALGERPDLSSSYSDTDKLIF

V: TRDV2
D: TRDD3
length: 18
CDR3: CACDTVLGAGRETDKLIF